Each of the 8 T cell receptor beta chains below was sequenced from the same sample in a study of response to subunit inactivated influenza vaccine. In TCRdb, the RT-PCR reads were re-called with MiXCR into one record per CDR3 protein. In the table there are about 780,000 distinct CDR3 sequences, less than 20% of which are singletons. Specimen: PBMCs from blood, collected about 5 days after vaccination. The source is a man aged 50 to 60 who received an inactivated influenza vaccine.

This clonotype was seen more than once but under ten times. The V gene is TRBV20-1, the J gene TRBJ2-1; the match to TRBD2 covers 11 bases. This CDR3 is built from 14 residues. V shed 5 bases and J 5 bases; nucleotides not matched to a gene: 5. Germline lookup yields CDR1 DFQATT and CDR2 SNEGSKA (reference sequence). In nucleotides, the CDR3 is TGCAGTGCTCCACCACTAGCGGGGGACAATGAGCAGTTCTTC. Protein: CSAPPLAGDNEQFF.

Only a few counts were recorded for this clonotype. V and J are TRBV11-2 and TRBJ2-7; no reliable D call. Trimming shortened V by 0 bases and J by 3 bases, and 12 bases separated the two germline ends. Germline assignment: CDR1 SGHAT and CDR2 FQNNGV. The CDR3 is made up of 15 amino acids. Here the CDR3 DNA reads TGTGCCAGCAGCTTAGAAGAGTGGGCAGTCTACGAGCAGTACTTC. This codes for CASSLEEWAVYEQYF.

The chain couples TRBV7-8 to TRBJ2-7; 14 bases fit TRBD2. V was clipped by 3 bases and J by 1 base; unmatched bases: 14. There are 20 residues in the CDR3. Germline lookup yields CDR1 SGHVS and CDR2 FQNEAQ. The CDR3 is CASSLIDRGLAGGTSYEQYF. CDR3 bases: TGTGCCAGCAGCTTGATTGATAGAGGACTAGCGGGAGGTACGTCCTACGAGCAGTACTTC. Using reference TRBV7-8 and TRBJ2-7 for the parts outside the CDR3, the full variable domain is GAGVSQSPRYKVAKRGQDVALRCDPISGHVSLFWYQQALGQGPEFLTYFQNEAQLDKSGLPSDRFFAERPEGSVSTLKIQRTQQEDSAVYLCASSLIDRGLAGGTSYEQYFGPGTRLTVT.

The chain links TRBV11-2 to TRBJ2-2; a weak D match, TRBD1 (5 bases). CDR1 is SGHAT and CDR2 is FQNNGV in the germline V gene. This CDR3 contains 16 residues. V was cut by 4 bases and J by 0 bases, with 12 bases left in between. The CDR3 DNA is TGTGCCAGCAGCTGGCAGGGTTCTGCGAACACCGGGGAGCTGTTTTTT. Translating gives CASSWQGSANTGELFF.

The V and J genes are TRBV5-1 and TRBJ2-5, with D possibly matching TRBD1 (6 bases). V gave up 4 bases and J gave up 2 bases, with 15 bases separating them. The CDR3 is 15 amino acids. Germline-derived CDR1 and CDR2 are SGHRS and YFSETQ. CDR3 protein: CASSPPGQGQETQYF. The CDR3 DNA sequence: TGCGCCAGCAGCCCCCCGGGACAAGGACAAGAGACCCAGTACTTC.

This clonotype was recorded many times. V usage is TRBV29-1 and J usage is TRBJ2-7; TRBD1 might be the D (6 bases). The CDR3 extends over 14 amino acids. Germline-derived CDR1 and CDR2 are SQVTM and ANQGSEA. V shed 3 bases and J shed 3 bases, with 15 bases lying between them. CDR3 sequence: CSVDPTGYIYEQYF. As DNA, the CDR3 is TGCAGCGTTGACCCTACAGGGTATATCTACGAGCAGTACTTC.

This clonotype was seen only a few times. The chain is built from TRBV7-9 and TRBJ2-1, with D perhaps TRBD2 (6 bases). Trimming pared 1 base from V and 7 bases from J, leaving 14 bases between. CDR1 and CDR2 (germline): SEHNR, FQNEAQ (reference sequence). This CDR3 spans 15 amino acids. The CDR3 sequence: CASSLEGGVGNEQFF. CDR3 sequence (DNA): TGTGCCAGCAGCTTAGAGGGCGGGGTCGGAAATGAGCAGTTCTTC. The variable domain in full, with the rest retrieved from reference TRBV7-9 and TRBJ2-1, is DTGVSQNPRHKITKRGQNVTFRCDPISEHNRLYWYRQTLGQGPEFLTYFQNEAQLEKSRLLSDRFSAERPKGSFSTLEIQRTEQGDSAMYLCASSLEGGVGNEQFFGPGTRLTVL.

The chain recombines TRBV12-3 or TRBV12-4 with TRBJ2-7; D possibly corresponds to TRBD1 (5 bases). Trimming cost V 4 bases and J 4 bases, with 17 bases left between them. The length of the CDR3 is 15 residues. The DNA of the CDR3 is TGTGCCAGCAGTTATCAGGGCAGGGTGGGATACGAGCAGTACTTC. It is translated as CASSYQGRVGYEQYF.